The sequence of this T cell receptor beta chain was determined in a study of CD4+ T cells in melanoma. This CDR3 is 15 amino acids long. V shed 1 base and J 10 bases; nucleotides not matched to a gene: 7. CDR1 is MGHRA and CDR2 is YSYEKL in the germline V gene. Clones were sequenced by immunoSEQ multiplex PCR, and TCRdb holds only the in-frame ones, with some missing. The sample yields about 140,000 clones, approximately 91% seen once. Study-level findings and limits: Diverse differentiation states were reported for melanoma neoantigen-specific CD4+ T cells. A reported correlation linked neoantigen-specific CD4+ T cells to CD8+, macrophage and B cell function.

Details on this clone: Its antigen is not known.

The V gene is TRBV4-1, the J gene TRBJ2-1; 10 bases are shared with TRBD2. The receptor was isolated from a human donor with melanoma. The CDR3 DNA sequence: TGCGCCAGCAGCCAAGTTGGGACTAGCGTTAAAGAGCAGTTCTTC. Translated: CASSQVGTSVKEQFF.